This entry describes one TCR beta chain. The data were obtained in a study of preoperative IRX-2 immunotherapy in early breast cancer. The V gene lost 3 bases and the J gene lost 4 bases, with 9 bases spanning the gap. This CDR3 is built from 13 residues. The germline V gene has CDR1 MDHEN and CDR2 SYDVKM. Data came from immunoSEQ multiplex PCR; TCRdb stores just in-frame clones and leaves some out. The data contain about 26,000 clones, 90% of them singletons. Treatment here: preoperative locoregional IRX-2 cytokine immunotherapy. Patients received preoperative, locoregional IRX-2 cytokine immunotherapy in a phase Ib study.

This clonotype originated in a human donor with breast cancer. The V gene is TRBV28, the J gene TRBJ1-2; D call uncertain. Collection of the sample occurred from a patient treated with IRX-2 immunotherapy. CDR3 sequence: CASSFSSSYGYTF. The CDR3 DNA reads TGTGCCAGCAGTTTCTCCAGCTCCTATGGCTACACCTTC.